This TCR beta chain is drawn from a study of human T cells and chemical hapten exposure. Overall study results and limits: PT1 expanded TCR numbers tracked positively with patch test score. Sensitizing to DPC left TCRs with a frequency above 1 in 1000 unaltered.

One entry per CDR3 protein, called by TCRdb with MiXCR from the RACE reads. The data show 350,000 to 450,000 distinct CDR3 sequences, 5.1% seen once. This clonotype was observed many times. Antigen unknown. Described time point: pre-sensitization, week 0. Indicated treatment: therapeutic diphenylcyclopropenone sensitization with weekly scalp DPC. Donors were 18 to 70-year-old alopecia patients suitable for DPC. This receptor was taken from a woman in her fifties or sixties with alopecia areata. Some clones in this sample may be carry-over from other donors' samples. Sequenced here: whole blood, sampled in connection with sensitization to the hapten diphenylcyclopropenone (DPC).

The CDR3 DNA reads as TGCAGCGTTGAGGGGGGCCCCCGGCGGGCCTCCTACAATGAGCAGTTCTTC. Translation: CSVEGGPRRASYNEQFF. The chain employs TRBV29-1 and TRBJ2-1; D possibly matches TRBD1 or TRBD2 (6 bases each). V lost 3 bases to trimming and J lost 0 bases, with 18 bases between them. The germline CDR1 and CDR2 sequences are SQVTM and ANQGSEA. The CDR3 extends over 17 amino acids.